This is a list of T cell receptor beta chains from one sample in a study of response to subunit inactivated influenza vaccine. TCRdb reprocessed the RT-PCR reads with MiXCR, giving one entry per CDR3 protein. The sample carries around 490,000 distinct CDR3 sequences, under 9% recorded once. The sequences come from PBMCs from blood, collected around 25 months after vaccination. The receptors derive from a man aged 50 to 69 who received an inactivated influenza vaccine. The CDR3 runs from the conserved cysteine through the conserved F or W. D genes are given only for firm matches. Some rows have no size entry. The others give once, few or many, or a class for an expanded clone.

TGTGCCTTGAGAGGACAGTGGGTAGACGATCAGCCCCAGCATTTT | CALRGQWVDDQPQHF | many | TRBV10-3 | NA | TRBJ1-5
TGTGCCACCAGCTGGGGACTAGCGGGAGGTGCCGGGGAGCTGTTTTTT | CATSWGLAGGAGELFF | many | TRBV15 | TRBD2 | TRBJ2-2
TGTGCCAGCAGCAAACATCAGGGTCGCGAGCAGTACTTC | CASSKHQGREQYF | many | TRBV6-1 | NA | TRBJ2-7
TGTGCCACAGGACTAGTCTCCTACAATGAGCAGTTCTTC | CATGLVSYNEQFF | few | TRBV6-2/TRBV6-3 | TRBD2 | TRBJ2-1
TGCAGTGCTTTAGCGGGAGGCGAGCAGTACTTC | CSALAGGEQYF | NA | TRBV20-1 | TRBD2 | TRBJ2-7
TGTGCCAGCAGCCAGATTGCGGCCTATGGCTACACCTTC | CASSQIAAYGYTF | NA | TRBV11-2 | NA | TRBJ1-2
TGTGCCACCAGCAGAGACAGGGGGCATGGGGAGACCCAGTACTTC | CATSRDRGHGETQYF | many | TRBV15 | TRBD1 | TRBJ2-5
TGTGCCAGCACCCCTCGGGTTTCTGGGGCCAACGTCCTGACTTTC | CASTPRVSGANVLTF | NA | TRBV2 | NA | TRBJ2-6
TGTGCCAGCAGCGGTCTCATTAGCGGGGGGGCCATCGGGGAGCTGTTTTTT | CASSGLISGGAIGELFF | NA | TRBV9 | TRBD2 | TRBJ2-2
TGTGCCAGCAGCTGGGCGGGGACCTACAATGAGCAGTTCTTC | CASSWAGTYNEQFF | NA | TRBV5-6 | NA | TRBJ2-1
TGTGCCAGCAGAGTGGGGAGCACTGAAGCTTTCTTT | CASRVGSTEAFF | many | TRBV12-3/TRBV12-4 | NA | TRBJ1-1
TGCAGTGCTAGAGATTCGCGCGGGTTGACTAATGAAAAACTGTTTTTT | CSARDSRGLTNEKLFF | few | TRBV20-1 | NA | TRBJ1-4
TGCGCCAGCAGCCTGGAATACCCTGGGGAGACCCAGTACTTC | CASSLEYPGETQYF | NA | TRBV5-1 | NA | TRBJ2-5
TGTGCCAGCAGTGTCAAGCGGGAGGGCCAGGGTGATACGCAGTATTTT | CASSVKREGQGDTQYF | few | TRBV2 | TRBD2 | TRBJ2-3
TGTGCCAGCGCCGCCGGGCCGGGACTCAGCAATGAGCAGTTCTTC | CASAAGPGLSNEQFF | few | TRBV3-1 | NA | TRBJ2-1
TGTGCCAGCTCGACTAGCGGAGGTCCCAGTGAGCAGTTCTTC | CASSTSGGPSEQFF | NA | TRBV27 | TRBD2 | TRBJ2-1
TGTGCCAGCAGTCCGGTCGGTGGGGTTGAGCAGTTCTTC | CASSPVGGVEQFF | NA | TRBV6-6 | NA | TRBJ2-1
TGCGCCAGCAGCTTGGTGGGACTAAGTCGGCAGTACTTC | CASSLVGLSRQYF | many | TRBV5-1 | TRBD2 | TRBJ2-7
TGTGCCAGCAGTCCCCGGGGGGAAAAACTGTTTTTT | CASSPRGEKLFF | few | TRBV6-5 | NA | TRBJ1-4
TGTGCCAGCAGCTCGTCGGGACTAGCGGTTTACAATGAGCAGTTCTTC | CASSSSGLAVYNEQFF | many | TRBV11-3 | TRBD2 | TRBJ2-1
TGTGCCAGCGTCGGCACCGGGGAGCTGTTTTTT | CASVGTGELFF | NA | TRBV12-3/TRBV12-4 | NA | TRBJ2-2
TGCGCCAGCAGCTTGGATAGCGGGAGTGATACGCAGTATTTT | CASSLDSGSDTQYF | many | TRBV5-1 | TRBD2 | TRBJ2-3
TGCGCCAGCAGCTTGGCCGCTTCGGGGGCGGGGGAAAAACTGTTTTTT | CASSLAASGAGEKLFF | NA | TRBV5-1 | NA | TRBJ1-4
TGCGCCAGCAGCGTCATGGACGGGTACGAGCAGTACTTC | CASSVMDGYEQYF | few | TRBV5-1 | NA | TRBJ2-7
TGTGCCAGCAGCTTAGTGTGGCGGTCTAGCACAGATACGCAGTATTTT | CASSLVWRSSTDTQYF | few | TRBV7-2 | NA | TRBJ2-3
TGCAGCGTGGGACGACAGAATATACAAGAGACCCAGTACTTC | CSVGRQNIQETQYF | NA | TRBV29-1 | NA | TRBJ2-5
TGCGCCAGCAGCCAAGTACAGGGTCGGCGGACCACTGAAGCTTTCTTT | CASSQVQGRRTTEAFF | few | TRBV4-1 | NA | TRBJ1-1
TGTGCCAGCAGACACCGGCGCGACCGGATTATTCAGCCCCAGCATTTT | CASRHRRDRIIQPQHF | NA | TRBV4-2 | NA | TRBJ1-5
TGTGCCAGCAGTTTGGACAGAAGGCTCGGAAACACCATATATTTT | CASSLDRRLGNTIYF | NA | TRBV12-3/TRBV12-4 | NA | TRBJ1-3
TGTGCCATCAGCCCAAGTCGCCCTACGAGTATTTCTGGGGCCAACGTCCTGACTTTC | CAISPSRPTSISGANVLTF | NA | TRBV10-3 | NA | TRBJ2-6
TGCGCCAGCAGCCAAGACCCGGGACTAGCTGTTTTTGGGCAGTTCTTC | CASSQDPGLAVFGQFF | many | TRBV4-3 | TRBD2 | TRBJ2-1
TGTGCCACCAGTGGGTCGGACAGGGGAGCTGGACTCTATAGCTACACCTTC | CATSGSDRGAGLYSYTF | many | TRBV24-1 | TRBD1 | TRBJ1-2
TGTGCCAGCAGCGTAGTACCAGCGGGGAACAAAGAGACCCAGTACTTC | CASSVVPAGNKETQYF | few | TRBV9 | TRBD2 | TRBJ2-5
TGTGCCAGCAGGGGGACAGGGAGCAATCAGCCCCAGCATTTT | CASRGTGSNQPQHF | many | TRBV2 | TRBD1 | TRBJ1-5
TGTGCCAGCAGTCCCCTACAGGGCAATCAGCCCCAGCATTTT | CASSPLQGNQPQHF | NA | TRBV12-3/TRBV12-4 | NA | TRBJ1-5
TGTGCCAGCAGTTTTCGCGGGCAGGTAAACTCCGCTGAAGCTTTCTTT | CASSFRGQVNSAEAFF | NA | TRBV12-3/TRBV12-4 | NA | TRBJ1-1
TGTGCCAGCAGCTTAGACCGGGGCTTCTCTGGAAACACCATATATTTT | CASSLDRGFSGNTIYF | NA | TRBV11-2 | NA | TRBJ1-3
TGCGCCAGCAGCCAAACCCTGGGGGGGAGCACAGATACGCAGTATTTT | CASSQTLGGSTDTQYF | NA | TRBV4-3 | TRBD2 | TRBJ2-3
TGCGCCAGCAGCTTGGCAGGGATCACCGGGGAGCTGTTTTTT | CASSLAGITGELFF | many | TRBV5-1 | NA | TRBJ2-2
TGCGCCAGCAGCCCTCAGTGGGACAGGGGGCCGGAGACCCAGTACTTC | CASSPQWDRGPETQYF | many | TRBV4-3 | TRBD1 | TRBJ2-5
TGCAGTGCCGGGACTAGCCGAAACTACAATGAGCAGTTCTTC | CSAGTSRNYNEQFF | few | TRBV20-1 | TRBD2 | TRBJ2-1
TGTGCCAGCAGTTTAGCGTCCCCATGGGGAAACACCATATATTTT | CASSLASPWGNTIYF | many | TRBV12-3/TRBV12-4 | NA | TRBJ1-3
TGTGCCAGCAGTCGGGGACGGGCGATGAATCAGCCCCAGCATTTT | CASSRGRAMNQPQHF | NA | TRBV12-3/TRBV12-4 | NA | TRBJ1-5
TGTGCCAGCTCACCCCCGACTAGCTTGGGGAGGGATACGCAGTATTTT | CASSPPTSLGRDTQYF | few | TRBV18 | TRBD2 | TRBJ2-3
TGTGCCAGCAGCCAAGTCGTGGAGACCCAGTACTTC | CASSQVVETQYF | NA | TRBV3-1 | NA | TRBJ2-5
TGCAGTGCCCAGAGAAGGGTGGACGAGCAGTACTTC | CSAQRRVDEQYF | few | TRBV20-1 | NA | TRBJ2-7
TGCAGTGCTAGTACAGGGTTGATCTCTGGAAACACCATATATTTT | CSASTGLISGNTIYF | few | TRBV20-1 | NA | TRBJ1-3
TGTGCCAGCAGCTCTATTAAGCTGACCTCCTACAATGAGCAGTTCTTC | CASSSIKLTSYNEQFF | few | TRBV11-2 | NA | TRBJ2-1
TGTGCCAGTAGTCCGGACAGGGGAACCTACAATGAGCAGTTCTTC | CASSPDRGTYNEQFF | NA | TRBV19 | TRBD1 | TRBJ2-1
TGTGCCAGCTCACCATCGCTAGCGGGCGTCACAGATACGCAGTATTTT | CASSPSLAGVTDTQYF | NA | TRBV18 | TRBD2 | TRBJ2-3
TGTGCCACCAGCAGGAGGCAGAATGAAAAACTGTTTTTT | CATSRRQNEKLFF | NA | TRBV15 | NA | TRBJ1-4
TGCAGTGCTAGAGAAGCCGGGACAGGGGGGAATAGACAGCCCCAGCATTTT | CSAREAGTGGNRQPQHF | NA | TRBV20-1 | TRBD1 | TRBJ1-5
TGCGCCAGCAGCCGCTACCACGCCGGGACAGGGGCATTCCATCAGCCCCAGCATTTT | CASSRYHAGTGAFHQPQHF | few | TRBV4-3 | TRBD1 | TRBJ1-5
TGTGCCAGCAGCTTAGGGCCCGGGGGCCCCTACAATGAGCAGTTCTTC | CASSLGPGGPYNEQFF | few | TRBV11-2 | NA | TRBJ2-1
TGTGCCAGCAGCCGGGACACGACTGAAAAACTGTTTTTT | CASSRDTTEKLFF | NA | TRBV6-6 | NA | TRBJ1-4